The 12 T cell receptor beta chains given below trace back to one sample, sequenced in a study of cytomegalovirus exposure and HLA in healthy donors. Researchers ran the PCR with 60 Vbeta and 13 Jbeta primers. Profiling relied on immunoSEQ multiplex PCR, and the TCRdb table lists in-frame clones only, not all of them. The data hold a few hundred thousand clones, with about 82% observed a single time. Material for sequencing was PBMCs. These receptors came from a man aged 25 to 40 in good health and CMV-seronegative.

J is TRBJ1-2 and V is TRBV6-5, with D tentatively TRBD1 (5 bases). Germline V gene sequence: CDR1 MNHEY, CDR2 SVGAGI. The V end was cut by 8 bases, the J end by 8 bases, with 12 bases between. The CDR3 is 11 amino acids. Here the CDR3 DNA reads TGTGCCAGCGGAGGGGCTAGGGGCTACACCTTC. Its protein product is CASGGARGYTF.

The V and J genes are TRBV6-6 and TRBJ2-2, with 8 positions matching TRBD1. The CDR3 runs 13 residues. The V segment lost 6 bases and the J segment 6 bases; nucleotides outside the gene matches: 3. Germline-derived CDR1 and CDR2 are MNHNY and SVGAGI (reference sequence). CDR3 in amino acids: CASRGTGPGELFF. The CDR3 coding sequence is TGTGCCAGCAGGGGGACAGGTCCCGGGGAGCTGTTTTTT.

This clone was picked up a small number of times. J is TRBJ2-3 and V is TRBV6-5, with TRBD2 matching 11 bases. J gave up 8 bases and V 2 bases, and 6 bases lay outside the gene matches. The V gene's germline CDR1 is MNHEY and CDR2 SVGAGI. This CDR3 is built from 15 residues. The DNA of the CDR3 is TGTGCCAGCAGTTACACGACTAGCGGGGCCATTACGCAGTATTTT. Its translation is CASSYTTSGAITQYF.

The CDR3 here is CASSAGLVGAYEQYF. As DNA, the CDR3 is TGCGCCAGCAGTGCAGGGTTAGTAGGGGCCTACGAGCAGTACTTC. The rearrangement links TRBV10-2 to TRBJ2-7; TRBD1 is a possible D gene (5 bases). The CDR3 extends over 15 amino acids. The germline V gene encodes CDR1 WSHSY and CDR2 SAAADI. Trimming took off 4 bases at V and 2 bases at J, with 15 bases between the two ends.

This clone showed up just once. V gene TRBV5-4 combines with J gene TRBJ2-7; no clear D. The CDR3 consists of 11 residues. Trimming removed 0 bases at V and 6 bases at J, with 4 bases between. CDR1 is SGHNT, CDR2 YYREEE, per germline (reference sequence). The CDR3 sequence is CASSLGLEQYF. As DNA, the CDR3 is TGTGCCAGCAGCTTGGGTCTCGAGCAGTACTTC.

The chain carries TRBV4-1 and TRBJ2-1; 7 bases map to TRBD1. CDR1 is MGHRA, CDR2 YSYEKL, per germline. The CDR3 totals 19 residues. Trimming cost V 4 bases and J 2 bases; bases outside gene matches: 17. CDR3 protein: CASSPSGQVGSGPYNEQFF. In nucleotides, the CDR3 is TGCGCCAGCAGCCCCTCAGGACAGGTGGGGTCTGGGCCCTACAATGAGCAGTTCTTC.

The chain combines TRBV6-5 with TRBJ2-5; possible D gene TRBD1, 6 bases. The germline V gene has CDR1 MNHEY and CDR2 SVGAGI. There are 15 residues in the CDR3. Trimming cost V 6 bases and J 9 bases, with 23 bases left between them. The CDR3 bases are TGTGCCAGCAGCACCGGGACACACTCACGGGCGGCCCAGTACTTC. It codes for CASSTGTHSRAAQYF.

This rearrangement joins TRBV9 to TRBJ1-1; TRBD1 aligns across 7 bases. Germline V gene data show CDR1 as SGDLS and CDR2 as YYNGEE. The CDR3 runs to 14 residues. J gave up 0 bases and V 2 bases, and 1 base lay outside the gene matches. CDR3 protein: CASSVTGLNTEAFF. The CDR3 coding sequence is TGTGCCAGCAGCGTGACAGGGTTGAACACTGAAGCTTTCTTT.

This clone appeared a few times. V gene TRBV18 combines with J gene TRBJ2-3, with D perhaps TRBD2 (7 bases). CDR1 and CDR2 (germline): KGHSH, LQKENI. This CDR3 is built from 17 residues. Trimming took 3 bases from V and 2 from J, leaving 18 bases between them. The CDR3 sequence is CASSPPGAGASTDTQYF. For the CDR3, the DNA is TGTGCCAGCTCACCTCCCGGGGCGGGGGCTTCCACAGATACGCAGTATTTT. The full variable domain, its missing parts supplied by reference TRBV18 and TRBJ2-3, is NAGVMQNPRHLVRRRGQEARLRCSPMKGHSHVYWYRQLPEEGLKFMVYLQKENIIDESGMPKERFSAEFPKEGPSILRIQQVVRGDSAAYFCASSPPGAGASTDTQYFGPGTRLTVL.

The J gene is TRBJ2-2, the V gene TRBV5-1, with D hard to call. With 0 bases removed from V and 4 bases from J, the gap between germline ends came to 7 bases. The CDR3 has 14 residues. Germline CDR1 and CDR2: SGHRS and YFSETQ. The CDR3 spells CASSLATTTGELFF. The CDR3 DNA reads as TGCGCCAGCAGCTTGGCGACAACCACCGGGGAGCTGTTTTTT.

The chain is built from TRBV5-8 and TRBJ1-2, with D maybe TRBD1 (6 bases). Per the germline V gene, CDR1 is SGHTS and CDR2 is YDEGEE. The CDR3 totals 18 residues. Trimming took 7 bases from V and 3 from J, leaving 28 bases between them. The CDR3 protein is CASVRTPGHPGSHYGYTF. The DNA of the CDR3 is TGTGCCAGCGTTCGAACACCGGGACACCCGGGGAGTCACTATGGCTACACCTTC.

J is TRBJ2-7 and V is TRBV6-5; D possibly corresponds to TRBD2 (5 bases). Trimming removed 2 bases at V and 1 base at J, with 12 bases between. The CDR3 runs 15 residues. Germline CDR1 MNHEY, CDR2 SVGAGI. The CDR3 nucleotides are TGTGCCAGCAGTTACGGACTTTCAGGTTCCTACGAGCAGTACTTC. It encodes CASSYGLSGSYEQYF.